This TCR beta chain comes out of a study of blood T cell repertoires in COVID-19. In the authors' methods: Amplification of reference gene primers provided the estimated nucleated cell counts. Sequencing used immunoSEQ multiplex PCR; TCRdb keeps in-frame clones, though not all of them. The V and J calls and clone size were taken over from that table, and D and trimming were inferred from the DNA. The sample contains under 200,000 clones, about 87% of which appear only once. This CDR3 has 13 residues. Trimming removed 6 bases from V and 3 bases from J, with 12 bases in between. Germline CDR1 MRHNA, CDR2 SNTAGT.

Sequencing was performed on peripheral blood. This TCR was recovered from a man aged 60-69 years with COVID-19, enrolled during active disease. The chain carries TRBV6-4 and TRBJ2-7, with D hard to call. CDR3 nucleotides: TGTGCCAGCAGCCGTCTACCCGGCTACGAGCAGTACTTC. Its protein product is CASSRLPGYEQYF.